The entry that follows covers one T cell receptor beta chain sequence. No antigen is known for it. The data derive from a study of CD8 T cells in ankylosing spondylitis. TCRdb independently ran MiXCR on the 5' RACE reads; one entry per CDR3 protein. The sample records some 300,000 distinct CDR3 sequences, less than 25% being singletons. Whole-study results and caveats: With a CD8+ phenotype, disease-linked clones were relatively rare in peripheral blood.

V was pared by 5 bases and J by 3 bases, with 8 bases between. Germline loops: CDR1 SGHTA, CDR2 FQGNSA. There are 12 residues in the CDR3. The source material was blood, either unsorted or a sorted T cell fraction (not recorded which). The V call is TRBV7-2, the J call TRBJ2-7; D not certain. The origin of this receptor is a female donor with ankylosing spondylitis or in good health (not recorded which). CDR3 sequence: CASSPTHYEQYF. CDR3 in DNA: TGTGCCAGCAGCCCGACACACTACGAGCAGTACTTC. The full variable domain, in which reference TRBV7-2 and TRBJ2-7 provide the parts outside the CDR3, is GAGVSQSPSNKVTEKGKDVELRCDPISGHTALYWYRQSLGQGLEFLIYFQGNSAPDKSGLPSDRFSAERTGGSVSTLTIQRTQQEDSAVYLCASSPTHYEQYFGPGTRLTVT.